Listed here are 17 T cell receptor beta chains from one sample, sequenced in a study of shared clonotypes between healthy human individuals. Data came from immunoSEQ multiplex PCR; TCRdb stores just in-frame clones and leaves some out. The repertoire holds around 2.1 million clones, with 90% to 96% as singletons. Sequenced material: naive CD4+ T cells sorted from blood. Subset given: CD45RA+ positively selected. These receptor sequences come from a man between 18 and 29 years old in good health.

CDR3 DNA: TGCGCCAGCACCCCGGGGAGGTTACCTTACAATGAGCAGTTCTTC. It specifies CASTPGRLPYNEQFF. The rearrangement uses TRBV10-2 and TRBJ2-1, with D possibly TRBD2 on 6 matching bases. Germline V gene sequence: CDR1 WSHSY, CDR2 SAAADI. The CDR3 is made up of 15 amino acids. Trimming left V 7 bases short and J 4 bases short, with 17 bases between.

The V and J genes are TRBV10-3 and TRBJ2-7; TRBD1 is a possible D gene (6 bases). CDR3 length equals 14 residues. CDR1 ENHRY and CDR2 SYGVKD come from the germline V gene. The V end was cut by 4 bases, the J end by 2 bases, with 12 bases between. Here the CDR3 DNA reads TGTGCCATCAGTGCTCGTGACAGGACCTACGAGCAGTACTTC. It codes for CAISARDRTYEQYF.

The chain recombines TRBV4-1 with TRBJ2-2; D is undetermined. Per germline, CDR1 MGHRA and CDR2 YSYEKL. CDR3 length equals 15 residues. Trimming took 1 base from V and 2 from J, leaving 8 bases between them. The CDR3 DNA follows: TGCGCCAGCAGCCAAGTTTCCAGAAACACCGGGGAGCTGTTTTTT. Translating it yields CASSQVSRNTGELFF.

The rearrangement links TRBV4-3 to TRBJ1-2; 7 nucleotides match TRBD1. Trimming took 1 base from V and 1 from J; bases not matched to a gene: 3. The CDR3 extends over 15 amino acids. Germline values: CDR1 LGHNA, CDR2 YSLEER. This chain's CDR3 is CASSQGTGLNYGYTF. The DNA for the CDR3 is TGCGCCAGCAGCCAAGGGACAGGTCTTAACTATGGCTACACCTTC.

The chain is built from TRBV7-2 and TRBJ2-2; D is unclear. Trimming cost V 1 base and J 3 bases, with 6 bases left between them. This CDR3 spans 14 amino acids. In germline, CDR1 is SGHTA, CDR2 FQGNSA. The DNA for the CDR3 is TGTGCCAGCAGCTTAGGGTGGGACACCGGGGAGCTGTTTTTT. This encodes CASSLGWDTGELFF.

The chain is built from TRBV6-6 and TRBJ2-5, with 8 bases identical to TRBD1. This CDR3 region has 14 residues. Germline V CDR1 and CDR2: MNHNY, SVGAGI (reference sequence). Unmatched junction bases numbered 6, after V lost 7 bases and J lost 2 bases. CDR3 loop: CASTGQGGQETQYF. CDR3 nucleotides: TGTGCCAGCACCGGACAGGGTGGGCAAGAGACCCAGTACTTC.

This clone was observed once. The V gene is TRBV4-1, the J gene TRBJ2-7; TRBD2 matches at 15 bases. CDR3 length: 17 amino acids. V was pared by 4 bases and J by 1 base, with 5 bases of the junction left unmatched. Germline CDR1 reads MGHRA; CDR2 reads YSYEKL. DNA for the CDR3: TGCGCCAGCAGCCCAGGACTAGCGGGGGGGTCTTCCTACGAGCAGTACTTC. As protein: CASSPGLAGGSSYEQYF.

The CDR3: CASSRGTSGRGTDTQYF. The CDR3 bases are TGTGCCAGCAGCAGGGGGACTAGCGGGAGAGGCACAGATACGCAGTATTTT. This sequence joins TRBV5-4 and TRBJ2-3; 14 bases line up with TRBD2. Germline assignment: CDR1 SGHNT and CDR2 YYREEE (reference sequence). This CDR3 comprises 17 residues. J lost 1 base, V lost 4 bases, and 5 bases had no gene match.

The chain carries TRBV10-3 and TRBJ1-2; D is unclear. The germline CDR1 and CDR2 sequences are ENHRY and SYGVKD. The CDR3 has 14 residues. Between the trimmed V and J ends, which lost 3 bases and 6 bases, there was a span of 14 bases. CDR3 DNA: TGTGCCATCAGTGAAGGTGAGGCTGGGAATGGCTACACCTTC. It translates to CAISEGEAGNGYTF.

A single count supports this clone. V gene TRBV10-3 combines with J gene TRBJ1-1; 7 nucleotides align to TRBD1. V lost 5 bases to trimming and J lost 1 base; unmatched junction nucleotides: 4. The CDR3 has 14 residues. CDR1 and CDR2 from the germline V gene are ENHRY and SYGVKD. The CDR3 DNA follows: TGTGCCATCAGTCCGGGACAGTGGAACACTGAAGCTTTCTTT. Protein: CAISPGQWNTEAFF.

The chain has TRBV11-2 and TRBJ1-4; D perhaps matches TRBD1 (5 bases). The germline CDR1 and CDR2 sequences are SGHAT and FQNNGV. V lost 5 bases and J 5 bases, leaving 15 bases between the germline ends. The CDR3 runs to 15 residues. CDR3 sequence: CASSTSGTGNEKLFF. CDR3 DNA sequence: TGTGCCAGCAGCACCTCCGGGACTGGGAATGAAAAACTGTTTTTT.

The CDR3 nucleotides are TGTGCCAGTAAACCACAACAGGGTGGAACCGGGGAGCTGTTTTTT. This gives the protein CASKPQQGGTGELFF. The chain carries TRBV19 and TRBJ2-2; D possibly corresponds to TRBD1 (6 bases). Germline-derived CDR1 and CDR2 are LNHDA and SQIVND (reference sequence). V was shortened by 7 bases and J by 5 bases, with 17 bases between the two germline ends. This CDR3 has 15 residues.

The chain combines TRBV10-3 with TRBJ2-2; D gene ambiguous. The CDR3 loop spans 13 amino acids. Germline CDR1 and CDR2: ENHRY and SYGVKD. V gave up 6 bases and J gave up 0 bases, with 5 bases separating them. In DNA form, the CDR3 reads TGTGCCATCAGCCCCGCGAACACCGGGGAGCTGTTTTTT. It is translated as CAISPANTGELFF.

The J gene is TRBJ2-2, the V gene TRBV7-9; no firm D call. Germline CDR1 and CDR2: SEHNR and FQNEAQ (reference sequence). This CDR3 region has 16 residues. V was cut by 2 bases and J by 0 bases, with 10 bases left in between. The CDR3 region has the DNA TGTGCCAGCAGCTTAATTCGGTTCGCGAACACCGGGGAGCTGTTTTTT. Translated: CASSLIRFANTGELFF. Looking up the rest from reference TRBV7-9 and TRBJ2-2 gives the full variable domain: DTGVSQNPRHKITKRGQNVTFRCDPISEHNRLYWYRQTLGQGPEFLTYFQNEAQLEKSRLLSDRFSAERPKGSFSTLEIQRTEQGDSAMYLCASSLIRFANTGELFFGEGSRLTVL.

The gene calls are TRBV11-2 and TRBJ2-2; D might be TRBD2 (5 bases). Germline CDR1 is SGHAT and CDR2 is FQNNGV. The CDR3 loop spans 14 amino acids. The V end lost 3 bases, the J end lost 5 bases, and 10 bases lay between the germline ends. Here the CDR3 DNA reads TGTGCCAGCAGCTTTAGAGGGAGAACCGGGGAGCTGTTTTTT. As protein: CASSFRGRTGELFF.

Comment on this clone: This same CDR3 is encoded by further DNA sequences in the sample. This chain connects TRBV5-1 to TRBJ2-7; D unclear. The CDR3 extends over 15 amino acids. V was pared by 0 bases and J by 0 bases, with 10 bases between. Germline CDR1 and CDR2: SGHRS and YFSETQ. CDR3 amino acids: CASSLEGPSSYEQYF. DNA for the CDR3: TGCGCCAGCAGCTTGGAAGGACCTAGCTCCTACGAGCAGTACTTC.

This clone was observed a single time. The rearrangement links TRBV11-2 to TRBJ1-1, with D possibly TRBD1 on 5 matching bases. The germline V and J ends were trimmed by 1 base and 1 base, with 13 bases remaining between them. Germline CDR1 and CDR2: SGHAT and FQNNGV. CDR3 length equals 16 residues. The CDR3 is CASSLGIGASNTEAFF. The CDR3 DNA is TGTGCCAGCAGCTTAGGTATCGGGGCCTCGAACACTGAAGCTTTCTTT.